This TCR beta chain was captured in a study of beta chain features in type 1 diabetes (dated by TCRdb to the late 2010s). About the investigation overall: Patients and healthy donors did not differ in mean age, gender distribution, total cell number or subset yield. In the study, TCRB repertoires of sorted circulating CD4+ T cell subsets from recently diagnosed type 1 diabetes patients were compared with those of matched healthy donors. Across all samples, fewer than 130 million sorted cells were examined, and cell number per subset correlated strongly with RNA yield. Regulatory and stem cell-like memory subsets were obtained from only 8 patients and roughly 8 healthy donors, while naive and central memory subsets were obtained from all 30 or so donors. Broader findings and caveats from the paper: Fewer insertions and more nucleotide deletions at VDJ recombination sites were observed in patients with type 1 diabetes, implying thymic rearrangement abnormalities. Naive, central memory and regulatory TCRB repertoires appeared to be more similar among patients than among healthy donors. Shorter templates might have been favored by PCR, but patient and control samples were amplified and corrected together, so both groups would have been affected equally by any skew. Sequencing cDNA rather than genomic DNA could over-represent highly expressing activated cells, although activation and CD3 levels did not differ between groups. HLA sub-analyses involved small numbers of individuals, so any influence of HLA type on TCRB rearrangement remained unresolved. A moderate but significant shortening of TCRB CDR3 length was observed in type 1 diabetes patients in all four CD4+ subsets.

Turning to this clone: Its antigen remains undetermined. No qualities accompany the bases; no much larger clone lies one base away.

Each donor gave one peripheral blood draw, roughly 0.12 L on average, collected into heparinised tubes. Using a panel that included CD45RO, CCR7, CD25, CD127, CD95 and CD27, naive, central memory, regulatory and stem cell-like memory CD4+ T cells were sorted on a BD FACSAria II. All sorted populations exceeded 95% purity. PBMCs were separated immediately by Lymphoprep density gradient centrifugation and were stained directly, without being cultured. So that batch effects would be minimized, each experiment stained and sorted samples in pairs, pairing one healthy donor with one patient. The High Capacity cDNA Reverse Transcription Kit was used to reverse transcribe all of the isolated RNA, meaning that expressed TCRB transcripts were what got sequenced. Naive, central memory and regulatory T cell samples underwent deep immunoSEQ sequencing, averaging about 3.3 million total reads per sample. Sorted cells were lysed in RLT buffer and RNA was extracted with DNase-treated RNeasy Micro or Mini kits, depending on cell number. To prevent cross-contamination, each cell subset was processed individually, whereas patient and healthy donor samples were processed jointly. The immunoSEQ multiplex PCR was used to amplify TCRB sequences from cDNA, generating 87-bp fragments that spanned the CDR3 region. Sequencing of the amplicons was done on the Illumina HiSeq platform. As for the original processing: PCR bias was computationally corrected using synthetic template baselines, reads within Hamming distance 2 were collapsed, and singletons that could not be merged were discarded. Reads were aligned to IMGT to assign V, D and J genes, CDR3 length, and insertions or deletions at six rearrangement sites. Within each subset, clonotype counts were normalized to sorted cell number, after which true diversity and Gini coefficients were computed with the tcR R package. Repertoire sharing was quantified using the overlap coefficient calculated on TCRB nucleotide sequences. Out-of-frame TCRB sequences from naive cells were analyzed as a proxy for the pre-selection repertoire. TCRdb provides this immuneACCESS table in a form limited to in-frame rearrangements. Some clones are lacking; in checked studies, under half of them reflect an unresolved V gene, and why the rest are absent is not known. That table is the source of V, J and clone size, and D and trimming were worked out from the DNA. This sample comprises approximately 300,000 clones, 11% of them detected only once. The top ten clonotypes cover roughly 0.016% of the sample.

The TCR comes from a woman aged 25 to 39 in good health. The sequenced sample consisted of naive CD4+ T cells from blood. This specimen's cell subset or site label, per the study, means: true naive CD4+ T cells.

The nucleotide sequence is TGTGCCAGCAGCGTCCGGGACAGGGGTTATGACACTGAAGCTTTCTTT. This sequence encodes CASSVRDRGYDTEAFF. The V and J segments used are TRBV9 and TRBJ1-1, with 10 bases matching TRBD1. From the germline V gene, CDR1 is SGDLS and CDR2 is YYNGEE. The CDR3 covers 16 residues, taking in both the cysteine and the phenylalanine. The DNA shown is the 48-base CDR3, in frame from base 1. V has 2 bases trimmed and J has 3 bases trimmed; junction bases matching no gene number 7.